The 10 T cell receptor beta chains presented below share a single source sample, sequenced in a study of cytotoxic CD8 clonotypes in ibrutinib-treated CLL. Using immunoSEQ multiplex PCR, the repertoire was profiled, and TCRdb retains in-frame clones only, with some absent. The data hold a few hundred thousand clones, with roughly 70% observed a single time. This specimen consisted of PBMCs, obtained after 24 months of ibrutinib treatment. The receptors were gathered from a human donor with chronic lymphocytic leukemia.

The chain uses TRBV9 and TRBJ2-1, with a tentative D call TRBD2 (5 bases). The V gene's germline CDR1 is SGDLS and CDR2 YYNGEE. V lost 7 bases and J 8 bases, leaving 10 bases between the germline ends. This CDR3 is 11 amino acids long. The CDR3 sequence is CASGSLYEQFF. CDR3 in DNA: TGTGCCAGCGGGAGTTTGTATGAGCAGTTCTTC. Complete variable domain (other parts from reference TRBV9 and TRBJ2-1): DSGVTQTPKHLITATGQRVTLRCSPRSGDLSVYWYQQSLDQGLQFLIQYYNGEERAKGNILERFSAQQFPDLHSELNLSSLELGDSALYFCASGSLYEQFFGPGTRLTVL.

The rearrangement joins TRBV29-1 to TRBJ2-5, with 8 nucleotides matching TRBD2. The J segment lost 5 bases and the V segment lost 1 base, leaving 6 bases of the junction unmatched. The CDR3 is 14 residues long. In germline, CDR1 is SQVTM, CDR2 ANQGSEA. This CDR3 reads CSVEAREGSETQYF. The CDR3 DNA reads TGCAGCGTTGAAGCCCGGGAGGGGAGCGAGACCCAGTACTTC.

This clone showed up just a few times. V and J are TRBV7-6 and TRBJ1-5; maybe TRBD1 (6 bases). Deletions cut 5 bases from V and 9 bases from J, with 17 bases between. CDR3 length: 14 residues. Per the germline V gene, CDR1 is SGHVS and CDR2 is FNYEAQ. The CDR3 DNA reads TGTGCCAGCAGCCAGGGGCGGGCCCCGCTGCCCCAGCATTTT. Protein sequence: CASSQGRAPLPQHF. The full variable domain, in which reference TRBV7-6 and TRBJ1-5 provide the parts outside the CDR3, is GAGVSQSPRYKVTKRGQDVALRCDPISGHVSLYWYRQALGQGPEFLTYFNYEAQQDKSGLPNDRFSAERPEGSISTLTIQRTEQRDSAMYRCASSQGRAPLPQHFGDGTRLSIL.

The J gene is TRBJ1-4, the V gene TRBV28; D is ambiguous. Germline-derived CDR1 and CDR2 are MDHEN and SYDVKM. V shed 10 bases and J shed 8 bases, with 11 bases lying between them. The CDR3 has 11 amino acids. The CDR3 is CATGLFEKLFF. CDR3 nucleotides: TGTGCCACAGGTCTTTTCGAAAAACTGTTTTTT.

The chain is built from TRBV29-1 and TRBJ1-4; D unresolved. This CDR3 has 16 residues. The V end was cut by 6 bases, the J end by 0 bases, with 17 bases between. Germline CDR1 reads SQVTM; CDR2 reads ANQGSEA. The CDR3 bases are TGCAGCGTCTCAGGACGGTTGGAGGCAACTAATGAAAAACTGTTTTTT. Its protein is CSVSGRLEATNEKLFF.

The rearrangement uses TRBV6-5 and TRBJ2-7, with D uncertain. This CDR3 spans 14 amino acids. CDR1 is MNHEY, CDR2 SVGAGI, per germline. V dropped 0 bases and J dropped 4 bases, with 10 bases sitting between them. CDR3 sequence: CASSYSLDVYEQYF. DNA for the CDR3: TGTGCCAGCAGTTACTCGCTAGACGTGTACGAGCAGTACTTC.

Here the CDR3 DNA reads TGTGCCACCAGCAAAGACCGGGGATCCTACAATGAGCAGTTCTTC. It specifies CATSKDRGSYNEQFF. The chain links TRBV15 to TRBJ2-1, with D possibly TRBD2 on 5 matching bases. CDR1 is LNHNV, CDR2 YYDKDF, per germline (reference sequence). Trimming cost V 4 bases and J 1 base, with 11 bases left between them. This CDR3 contains 15 residues.

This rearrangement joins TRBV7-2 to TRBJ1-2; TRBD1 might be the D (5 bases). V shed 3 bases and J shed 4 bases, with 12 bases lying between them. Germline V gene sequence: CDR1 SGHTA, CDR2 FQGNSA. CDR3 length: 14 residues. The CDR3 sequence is CASSLGRDLYGYTF. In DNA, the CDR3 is TGTGCCAGCAGCTTGGGCCGGGACCTCTATGGCTACACCTTC.

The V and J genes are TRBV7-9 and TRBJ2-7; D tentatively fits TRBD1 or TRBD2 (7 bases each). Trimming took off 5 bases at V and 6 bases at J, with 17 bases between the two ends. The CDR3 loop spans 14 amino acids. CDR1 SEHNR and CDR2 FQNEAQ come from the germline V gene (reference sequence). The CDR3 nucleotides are TGTGCCAGCAGCCAAGACAGGGAGCGGGGCGAGCAGTACTTC. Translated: CASSQDRERGEQYF.

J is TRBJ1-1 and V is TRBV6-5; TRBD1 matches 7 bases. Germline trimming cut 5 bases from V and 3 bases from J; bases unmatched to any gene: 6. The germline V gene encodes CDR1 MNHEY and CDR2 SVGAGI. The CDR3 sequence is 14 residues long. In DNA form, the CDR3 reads TGTGCCAGCAGTAAGGGGGCTTCGGACACTGAAGCTTTCTTT. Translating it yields CASSKGASDTEAFF.